The sequence of this TCR beta chain was determined in a study of T cell responses to AZD1222 COVID-19 vaccine. Whole-study context: The analysis combined second doses at about 4 or about 12 weeks. Findings of the study overall: Recipients of two AZD1222 doses showed rising Spike-specific TCR breadth and depth. Donors, mostly white British, included more females; clonal diversity was possibly underestimated. The CD4 TCRs associated with vaccination extended across spike and predominated at 160-218 and 743-854.

There are 16 residues in the CDR3. CDR1 is KGHDR and CDR2 is SFDVKD in the germline V gene. After removal of 2 bases from V and 3 bases from J, the junction contained 3 bases not matched to a gene. Comment on this clone: Its antigen is not identified.

Sequencing was performed with immunoSEQ multiplex PCR; in TCRdb, only in-frame clones are kept and a portion is missing. The data show 110,000 or so clones, approximately 90% seen once. The gene calls are TRBV24-1 and TRBJ2-1; 10 bases map to TRBD2. The material sequenced was peripheral blood, taken on day 0 of AZD1222 vaccination. The TCR originated in an adult in good health. In nucleotides, the CDR3 is TGTGCCACCAGTGATTCGCTAGCGGGGGTCTACAATGAGCAGTTCTTC. Amino acids: CATSDSLAGVYNEQFF.